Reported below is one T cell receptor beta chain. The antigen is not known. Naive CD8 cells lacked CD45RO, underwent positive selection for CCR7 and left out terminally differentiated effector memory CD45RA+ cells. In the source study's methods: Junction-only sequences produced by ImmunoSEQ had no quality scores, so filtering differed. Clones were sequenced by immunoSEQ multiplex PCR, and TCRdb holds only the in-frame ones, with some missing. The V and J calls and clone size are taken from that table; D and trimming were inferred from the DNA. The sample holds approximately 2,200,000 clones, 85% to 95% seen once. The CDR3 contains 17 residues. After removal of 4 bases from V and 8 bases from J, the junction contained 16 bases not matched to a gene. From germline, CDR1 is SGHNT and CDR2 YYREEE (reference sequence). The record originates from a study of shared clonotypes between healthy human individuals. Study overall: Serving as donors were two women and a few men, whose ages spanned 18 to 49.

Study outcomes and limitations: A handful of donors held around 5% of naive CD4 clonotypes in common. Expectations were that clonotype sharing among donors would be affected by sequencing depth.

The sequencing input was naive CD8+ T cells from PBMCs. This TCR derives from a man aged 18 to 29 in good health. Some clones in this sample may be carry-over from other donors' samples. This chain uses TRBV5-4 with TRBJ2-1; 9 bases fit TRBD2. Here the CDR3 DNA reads TGTGCCAGCAGCCGGAAGCCTAGCGGGGCCCCTATGCATGAGCAGTTCTTC. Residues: CASSRKPSGAPMHEQFF. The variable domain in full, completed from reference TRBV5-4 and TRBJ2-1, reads ETGVTQSPTHLIKTRGQQVTLRCSSQSGHNTVSWYQQALGQGPQFIFQYYREEENGRGNFPPRFSGLQFPNYSSELNVNALELDDSALYLCASSRKPSGAPMHEQFFGPGTRLTVL.